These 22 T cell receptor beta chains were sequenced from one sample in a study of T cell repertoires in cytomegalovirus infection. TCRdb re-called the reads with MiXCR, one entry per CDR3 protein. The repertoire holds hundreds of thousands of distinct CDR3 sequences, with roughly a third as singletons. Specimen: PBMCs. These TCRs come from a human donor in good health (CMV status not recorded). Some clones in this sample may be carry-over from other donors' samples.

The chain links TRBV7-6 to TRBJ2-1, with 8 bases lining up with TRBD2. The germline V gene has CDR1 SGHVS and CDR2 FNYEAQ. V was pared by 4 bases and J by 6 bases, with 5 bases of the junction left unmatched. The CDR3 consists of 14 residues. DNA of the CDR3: TGTGCCAGCAGCTCGGGACTAGGTAGCAATGAGCAGTTCTTC. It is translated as CASSSGLGSNEQFF.

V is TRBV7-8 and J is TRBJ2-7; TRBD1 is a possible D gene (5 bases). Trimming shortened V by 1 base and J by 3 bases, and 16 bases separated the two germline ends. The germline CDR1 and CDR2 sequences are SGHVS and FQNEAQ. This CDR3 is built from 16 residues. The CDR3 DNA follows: TGTGCCAGCAGCTTAGACTTCCAGGTCAGGGACTACGAGCAGTACTTC. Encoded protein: CASSLDFQVRDYEQYF.

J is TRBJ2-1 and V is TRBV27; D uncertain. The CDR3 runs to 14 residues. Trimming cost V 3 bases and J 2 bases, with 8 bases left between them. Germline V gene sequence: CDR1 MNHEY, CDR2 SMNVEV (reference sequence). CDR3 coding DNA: TGTGCCAGCAGTTTCGAGTCCGCCTACAATGAGCAGTTCTTC. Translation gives CASSFESAYNEQFF.

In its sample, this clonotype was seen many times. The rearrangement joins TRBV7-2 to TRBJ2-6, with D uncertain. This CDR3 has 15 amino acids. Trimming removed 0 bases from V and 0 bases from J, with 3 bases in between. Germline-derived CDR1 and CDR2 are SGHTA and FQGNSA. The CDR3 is CASSLAASGANVLTF. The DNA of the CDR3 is TGTGCCAGCAGCTTAGCGGCCTCTGGGGCCAACGTCCTGACTTTC.

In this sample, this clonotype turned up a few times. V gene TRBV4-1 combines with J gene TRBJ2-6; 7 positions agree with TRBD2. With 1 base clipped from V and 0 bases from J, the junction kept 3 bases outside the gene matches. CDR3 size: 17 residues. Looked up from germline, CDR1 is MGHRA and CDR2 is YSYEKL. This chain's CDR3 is CASSQVGGISGANVLTF. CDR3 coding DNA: TGCGCCAGCAGCCAAGTCGGGGGGATCTCTGGGGCCAACGTCCTGACTTTC.

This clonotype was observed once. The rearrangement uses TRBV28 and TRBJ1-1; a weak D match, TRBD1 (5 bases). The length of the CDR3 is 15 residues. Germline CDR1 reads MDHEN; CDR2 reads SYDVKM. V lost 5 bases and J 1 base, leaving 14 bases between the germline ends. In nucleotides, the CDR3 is TGTGCCAGCAGTCTGATCAGGGAGGCGAACACTGAAGCTTTCTTT. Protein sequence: CASSLIREANTEAFF.

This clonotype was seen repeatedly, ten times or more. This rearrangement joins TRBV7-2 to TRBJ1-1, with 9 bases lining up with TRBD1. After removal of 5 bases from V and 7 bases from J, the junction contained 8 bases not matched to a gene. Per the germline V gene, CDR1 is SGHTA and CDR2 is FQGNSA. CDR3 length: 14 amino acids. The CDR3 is CASSPQGARGEAFF. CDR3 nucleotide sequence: TGTGCCAGCAGCCCACAGGGGGCGAGGGGTGAAGCTTTCTTT.

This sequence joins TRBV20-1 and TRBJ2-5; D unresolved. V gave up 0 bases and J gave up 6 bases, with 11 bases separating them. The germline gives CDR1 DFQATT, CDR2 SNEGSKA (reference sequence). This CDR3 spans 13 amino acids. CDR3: CSARDAAIQTQYF. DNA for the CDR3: TGCAGTGCTAGAGATGCAGCGATTCAGACCCAGTACTTC.

CDR3 coding DNA: TGTGCCAGCAGTGGTACAGGGGCGAAGAATTCACCCCTCCACTTT. It is translated as CASSGTGAKNSPLHF. The gene calls are TRBV6-5 and TRBJ1-6; 7 bases are a match to TRBD1. Germline CDR1 is MNHEY and CDR2 is SVGAGI. The CDR3 is 15 residues long. J gave up 7 bases and V 5 bases, and 8 bases lay outside the gene matches.

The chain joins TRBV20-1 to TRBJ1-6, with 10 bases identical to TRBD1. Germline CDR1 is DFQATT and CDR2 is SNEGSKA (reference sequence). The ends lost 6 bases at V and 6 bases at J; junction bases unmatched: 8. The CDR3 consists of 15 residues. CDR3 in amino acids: CSARDRGLSNSPLHF. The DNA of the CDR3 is TGCAGTGCGCGCGACAGGGGGCTATCTAATTCACCCCTCCACTTT.

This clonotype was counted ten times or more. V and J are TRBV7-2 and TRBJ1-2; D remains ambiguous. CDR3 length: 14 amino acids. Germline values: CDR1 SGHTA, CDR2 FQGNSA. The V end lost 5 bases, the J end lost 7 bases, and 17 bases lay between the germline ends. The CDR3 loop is CASSPRPTLGGYTF. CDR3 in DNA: TGTGCCAGCAGCCCCCGGCCCACCCTCGGTGGCTACACCTTC.

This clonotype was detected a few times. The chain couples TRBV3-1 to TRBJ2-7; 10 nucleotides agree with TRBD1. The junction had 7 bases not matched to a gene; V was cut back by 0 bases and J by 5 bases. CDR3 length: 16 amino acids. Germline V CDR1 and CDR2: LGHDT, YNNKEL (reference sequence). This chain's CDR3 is CASSQEVGQGGNEQYF. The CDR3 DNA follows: TGTGCCAGCAGCCAAGAAGTCGGACAGGGGGGCAACGAGCAGTACTTC.

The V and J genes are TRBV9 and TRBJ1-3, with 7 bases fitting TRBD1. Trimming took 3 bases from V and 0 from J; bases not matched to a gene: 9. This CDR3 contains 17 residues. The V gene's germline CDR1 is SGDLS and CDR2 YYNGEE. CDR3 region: CASSARDRQSSGNTIYF. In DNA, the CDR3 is TGTGCCAGCAGCGCACGGGACAGACAGAGCTCTGGAAACACCATATATTTT.

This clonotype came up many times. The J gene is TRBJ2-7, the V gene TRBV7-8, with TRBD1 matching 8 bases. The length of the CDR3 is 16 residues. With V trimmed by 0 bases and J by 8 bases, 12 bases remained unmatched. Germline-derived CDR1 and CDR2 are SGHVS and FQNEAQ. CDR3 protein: CASSLALGTGRTKQYF. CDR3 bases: TGTGCCAGCAGCTTAGCGCTCGGGACAGGCCGTACGAAGCAGTACTTC.

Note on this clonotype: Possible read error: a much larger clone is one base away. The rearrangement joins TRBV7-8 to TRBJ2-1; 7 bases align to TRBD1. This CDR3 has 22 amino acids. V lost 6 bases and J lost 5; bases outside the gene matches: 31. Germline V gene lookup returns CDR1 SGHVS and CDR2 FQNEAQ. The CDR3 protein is CASSLIEKLSLSTQRGHNEQFF. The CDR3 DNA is TGTGCCAGCAGTCTCATCGAGAAGCTGAGCCTTTCCACCCAAAGGGGGCACAATGAGCAGTTCTTC.

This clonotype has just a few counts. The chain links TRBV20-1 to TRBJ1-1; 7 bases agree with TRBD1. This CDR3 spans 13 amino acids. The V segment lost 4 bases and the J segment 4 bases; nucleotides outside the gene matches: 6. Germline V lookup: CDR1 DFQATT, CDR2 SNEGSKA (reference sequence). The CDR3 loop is CSATEGALTEAFF. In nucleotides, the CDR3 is TGCAGTGCTACGGAGGGGGCTCTCACTGAAGCTTTCTTT.

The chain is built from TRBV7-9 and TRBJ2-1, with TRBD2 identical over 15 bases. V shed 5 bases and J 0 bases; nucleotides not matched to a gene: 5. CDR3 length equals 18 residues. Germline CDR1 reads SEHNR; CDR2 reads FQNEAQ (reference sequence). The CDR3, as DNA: TGTGCCAGCAGCCCGGGACTAGCGGGAGGCAGCTCCTACAATGAGCAGTTCTTC. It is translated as CASSPGLAGGSSYNEQFF.

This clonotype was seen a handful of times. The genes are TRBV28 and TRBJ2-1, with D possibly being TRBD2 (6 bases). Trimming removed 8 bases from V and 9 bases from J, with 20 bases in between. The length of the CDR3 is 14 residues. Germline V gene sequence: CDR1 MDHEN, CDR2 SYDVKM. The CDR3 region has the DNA TGTGCCAGCGCGGTGGGGGGAGAGGGTGGTGAGCAGTTCTTC. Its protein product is CASAVGGEGGEQFF.

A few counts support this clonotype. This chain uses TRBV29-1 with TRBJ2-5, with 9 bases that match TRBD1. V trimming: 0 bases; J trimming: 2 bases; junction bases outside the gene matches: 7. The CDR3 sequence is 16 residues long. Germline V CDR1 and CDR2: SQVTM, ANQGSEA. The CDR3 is CSVEDFDRGWQETQYF. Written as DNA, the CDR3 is TGCAGCGTTGAAGATTTCGACAGGGGGTGGCAAGAGACCCAGTACTTC.

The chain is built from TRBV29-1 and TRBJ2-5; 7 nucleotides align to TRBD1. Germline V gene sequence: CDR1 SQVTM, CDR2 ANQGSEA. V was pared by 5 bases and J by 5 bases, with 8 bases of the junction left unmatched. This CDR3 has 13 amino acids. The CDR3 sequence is CSVPRGLEETQYF. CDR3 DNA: TGCAGCGTTCCCAGGGGGTTGGAGGAGACCCAGTACTTC.

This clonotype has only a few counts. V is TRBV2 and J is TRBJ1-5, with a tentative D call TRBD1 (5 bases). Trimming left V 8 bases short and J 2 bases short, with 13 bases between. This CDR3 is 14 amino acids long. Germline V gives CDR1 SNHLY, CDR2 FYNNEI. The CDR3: CASRTRAGNQPQHF. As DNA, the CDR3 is TGTGCCAGCCGGACCAGGGCAGGCAATCAGCCCCAGCATTTT. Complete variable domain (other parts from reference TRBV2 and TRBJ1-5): EPEVTQTPSHQVTQMGQEVILRCVPISNHLYFYWYRQILGQKVEFLVSFYNNEISEKSEIFDDQFSVERPDGSNFTLKIRSTKLEDSAMYFCASRTRAGNQPQHFGDGTRLSIL.

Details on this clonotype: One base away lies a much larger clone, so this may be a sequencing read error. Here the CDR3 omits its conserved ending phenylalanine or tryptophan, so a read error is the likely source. The CDR3 DNA reads as TGTGCCAGCAGCCCGAGGACAGGTGGCTACACCTTG. As protein: CASSPRTGGYTL. The chain employs TRBV7-2 and TRBJ1-2; 7 nucleotides align to TRBD1. The CDR3 has 12 amino acids. V was pared by 5 bases and J by 7 bases, with 4 bases of the junction left unmatched. Germline CDR1 SGHTA, CDR2 FQGNSA.